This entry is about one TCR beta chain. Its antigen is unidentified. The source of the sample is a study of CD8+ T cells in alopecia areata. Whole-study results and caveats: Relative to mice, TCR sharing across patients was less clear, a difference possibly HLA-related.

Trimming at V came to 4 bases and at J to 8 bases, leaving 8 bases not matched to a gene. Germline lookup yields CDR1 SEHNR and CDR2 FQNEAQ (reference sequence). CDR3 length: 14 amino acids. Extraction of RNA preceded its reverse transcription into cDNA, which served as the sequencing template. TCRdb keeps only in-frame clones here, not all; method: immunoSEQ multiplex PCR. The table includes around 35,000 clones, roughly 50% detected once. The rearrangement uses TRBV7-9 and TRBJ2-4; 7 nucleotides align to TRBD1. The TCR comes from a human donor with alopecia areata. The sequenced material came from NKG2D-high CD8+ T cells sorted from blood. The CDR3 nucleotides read TGTGCCAGCAGCTCGGATGACAGGGTGCACATTCAGTACTTC. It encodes CASSSDDRVHIQYF.